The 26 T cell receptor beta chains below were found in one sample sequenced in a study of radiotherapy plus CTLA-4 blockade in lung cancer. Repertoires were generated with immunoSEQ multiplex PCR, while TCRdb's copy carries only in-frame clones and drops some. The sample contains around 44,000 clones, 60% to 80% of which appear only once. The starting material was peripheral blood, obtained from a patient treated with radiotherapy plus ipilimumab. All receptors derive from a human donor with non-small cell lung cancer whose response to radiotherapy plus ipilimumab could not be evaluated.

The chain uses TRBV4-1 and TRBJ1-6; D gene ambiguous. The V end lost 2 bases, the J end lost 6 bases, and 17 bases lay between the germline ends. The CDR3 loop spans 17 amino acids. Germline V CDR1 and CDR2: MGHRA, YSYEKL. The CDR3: CASSQPGTGKGNSPLHF. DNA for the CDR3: TGCGCCAGCAGCCAACCGGGAACGGGGAAGGGTAATTCACCCCTCCACTTT.

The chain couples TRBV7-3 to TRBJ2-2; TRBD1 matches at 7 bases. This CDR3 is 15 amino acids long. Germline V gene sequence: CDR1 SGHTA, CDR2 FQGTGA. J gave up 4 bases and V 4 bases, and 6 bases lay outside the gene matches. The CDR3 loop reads CASSSQGLGTGELFF. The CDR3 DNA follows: TGTGCCAGCAGCTCACAGGGGTTGGGCACCGGGGAGCTGTTTTTT.

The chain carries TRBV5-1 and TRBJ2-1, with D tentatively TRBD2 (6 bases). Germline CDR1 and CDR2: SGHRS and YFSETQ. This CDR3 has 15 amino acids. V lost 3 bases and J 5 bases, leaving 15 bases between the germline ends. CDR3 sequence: CASSWDQGTDNEQFF. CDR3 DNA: TGCGCCAGCAGCTGGGATCAAGGGACTGACAATGAGCAGTTCTTC.

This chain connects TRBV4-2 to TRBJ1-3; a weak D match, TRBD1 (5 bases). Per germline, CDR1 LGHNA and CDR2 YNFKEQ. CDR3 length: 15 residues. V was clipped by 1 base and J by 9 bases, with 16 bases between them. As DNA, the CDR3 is TGTGCCAGCAGCCAAGTCGGGCAGGGTTTTGGCACCATATATTTT. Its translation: CASSQVGQGFGTIYF.

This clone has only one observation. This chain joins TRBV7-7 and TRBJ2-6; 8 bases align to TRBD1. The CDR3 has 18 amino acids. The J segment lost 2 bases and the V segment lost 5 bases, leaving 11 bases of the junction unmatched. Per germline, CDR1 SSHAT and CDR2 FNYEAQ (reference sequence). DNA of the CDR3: TGTGCCAGCAGCCCCGGGACAGGTCCCCCGGCTGGGGCCAACGTCCTGACTTTC. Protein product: CASSPGTGPPAGANVLTF.

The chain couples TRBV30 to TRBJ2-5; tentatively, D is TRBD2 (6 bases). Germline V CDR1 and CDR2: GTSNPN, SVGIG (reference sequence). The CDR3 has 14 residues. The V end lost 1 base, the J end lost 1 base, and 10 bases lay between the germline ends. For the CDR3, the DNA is TGTGCCTGGAGTGGGGGAGGCCCCCAAGAGACCCAGTACTTC. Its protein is CAWSGGGPQETQYF. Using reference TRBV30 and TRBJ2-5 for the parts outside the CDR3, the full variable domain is SQTIHQWPATLVQPVGSPLSLECTVEGTSNPNLYWYRQAAGRGLQLLFYSVGIGQISSEVPQNLSASRPQDRQFILSSKKLLLSDSGFYLCAWSGGGPQETQYFGPGTRLLVL.

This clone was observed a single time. Here the CDR3 DNA reads TGTGCCAGTAGTTTTACTAACAGGGGCTACGAGCAGTACTTC. Amino acid sequence: CASSFTNRGYEQYF. V usage is TRBV19 and J usage is TRBJ2-7; 7 positions match TRBD1. The CDR3 has 14 amino acids. Germline V gene sequence: CDR1 LNHDA, CDR2 SQIVND (reference sequence). The V gene end was trimmed by 5 bases and the J gene end by 3 bases; junction bases not matched to a gene: 7.

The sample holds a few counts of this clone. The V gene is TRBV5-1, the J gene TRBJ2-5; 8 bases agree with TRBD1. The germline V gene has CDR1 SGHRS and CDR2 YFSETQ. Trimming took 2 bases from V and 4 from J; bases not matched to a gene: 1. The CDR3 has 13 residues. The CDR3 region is CASSFTGGETQYF. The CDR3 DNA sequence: TGCGCCAGCAGCTTTACAGGGGGAGAGACCCAGTACTTC.

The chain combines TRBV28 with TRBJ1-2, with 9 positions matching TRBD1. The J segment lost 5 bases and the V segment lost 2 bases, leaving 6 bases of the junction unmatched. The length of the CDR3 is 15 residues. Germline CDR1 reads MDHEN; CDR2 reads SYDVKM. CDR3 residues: CASSLPWTGVYGYTF. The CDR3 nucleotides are TGTGCCAGCAGTTTACCCTGGACAGGGGTTTATGGCTACACCTTC.

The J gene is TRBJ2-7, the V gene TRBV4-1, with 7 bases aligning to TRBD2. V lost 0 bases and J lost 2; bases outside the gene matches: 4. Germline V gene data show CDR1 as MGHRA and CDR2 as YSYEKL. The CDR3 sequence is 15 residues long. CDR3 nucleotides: TGCGCCAGCAGCCAAGATAACAGCGGGGCCTACGAGCAGTACTTC. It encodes CASSQDNSGAYEQYF.

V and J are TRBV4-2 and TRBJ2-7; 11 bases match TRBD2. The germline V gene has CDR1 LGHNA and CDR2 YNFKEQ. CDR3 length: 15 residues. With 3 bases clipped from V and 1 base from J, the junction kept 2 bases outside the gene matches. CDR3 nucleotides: TGTGCCAGCAGCCAGACTAGCGGGACTTCCTACGAGCAGTACTTC. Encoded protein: CASSQTSGTSYEQYF.

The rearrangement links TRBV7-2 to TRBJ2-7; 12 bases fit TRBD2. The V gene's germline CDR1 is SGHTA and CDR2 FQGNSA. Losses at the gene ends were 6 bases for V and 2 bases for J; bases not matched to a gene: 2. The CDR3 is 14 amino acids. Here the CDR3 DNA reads TGTGCCAGCAGTACTAGCGGGGGGCCCTACGAGCAGTACTTC. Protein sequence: CASSTSGGPYEQYF.

The CDR3 protein is CASSIEPAYNEQFF. The CDR3 region has the DNA TGTGCCAGTAGTATAGAGCCAGCCTACAATGAGCAGTTCTTC. The rearrangement uses TRBV19 and TRBJ2-1; the D is unclear. V lost 0 bases and J lost 2, with 5 bases in between. CDR1 is LNHDA, CDR2 SQIVND, per germline (reference sequence). There are 14 residues in the CDR3.

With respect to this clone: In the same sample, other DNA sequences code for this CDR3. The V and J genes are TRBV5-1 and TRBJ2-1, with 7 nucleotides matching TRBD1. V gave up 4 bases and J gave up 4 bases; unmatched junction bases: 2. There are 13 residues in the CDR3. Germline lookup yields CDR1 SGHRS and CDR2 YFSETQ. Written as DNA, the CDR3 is TGCGCCAGCAGCCGGGACAGATACAATGAGCAGTTCTTC. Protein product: CASSRDRYNEQFF.

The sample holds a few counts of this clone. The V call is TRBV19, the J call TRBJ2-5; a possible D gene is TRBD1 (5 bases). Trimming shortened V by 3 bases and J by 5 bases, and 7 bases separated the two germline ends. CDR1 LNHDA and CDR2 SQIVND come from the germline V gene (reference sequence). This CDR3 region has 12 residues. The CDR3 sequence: CASSMKGETQYF. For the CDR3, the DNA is TGTGCCAGTAGTATGAAGGGGGAGACCCAGTACTTC.

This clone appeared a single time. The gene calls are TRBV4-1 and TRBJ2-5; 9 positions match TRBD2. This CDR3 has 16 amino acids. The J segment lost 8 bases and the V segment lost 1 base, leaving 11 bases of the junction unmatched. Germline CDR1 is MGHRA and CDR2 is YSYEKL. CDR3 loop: CASSQVAGGLFITQYF. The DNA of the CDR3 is TGCGCCAGCAGCCAAGTCGCGGGAGGGCTATTTATTACCCAGTACTTC.

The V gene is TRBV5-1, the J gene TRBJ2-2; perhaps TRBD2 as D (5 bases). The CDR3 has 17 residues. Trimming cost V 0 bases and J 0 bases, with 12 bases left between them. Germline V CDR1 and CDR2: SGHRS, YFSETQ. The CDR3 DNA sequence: TGCGCCAGCAGCTTGGGGGCCGGGATGGCGAACACCGGGGAGCTGTTTTTT. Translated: CASSLGAGMANTGELFF.

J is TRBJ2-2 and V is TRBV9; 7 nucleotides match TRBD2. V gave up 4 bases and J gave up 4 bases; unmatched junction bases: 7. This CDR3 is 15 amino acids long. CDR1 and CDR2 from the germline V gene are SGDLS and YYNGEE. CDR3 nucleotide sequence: TGTGCCAGCAGCTTCGGACTAGAGCTCACCGGGGAGCTGTTTTTT. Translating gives CASSFGLELTGELFF.

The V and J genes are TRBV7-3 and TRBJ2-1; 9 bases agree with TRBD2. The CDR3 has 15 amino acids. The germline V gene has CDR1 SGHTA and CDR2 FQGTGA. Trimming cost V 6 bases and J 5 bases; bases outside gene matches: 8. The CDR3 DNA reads TGTGCCAGCAGTTCCAGCGGGGGGCTCAACAATGAGCAGTTCTTC. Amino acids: CASSSSGGLNNEQFF.

DNA of the CDR3: TGTGCCAGTAGTATTTGGACAGATAATTCACCCCTCCACTTT. Residues: CASSIWTDNSPLHF. This chain connects TRBV19 to TRBJ1-6; D may be TRBD1 (6 bases). This CDR3 has 14 amino acids. The V end lost 3 bases, the J end lost 5 bases, and 8 bases lay between the germline ends. Germline CDR1 is LNHDA and CDR2 is SQIVND (reference sequence).

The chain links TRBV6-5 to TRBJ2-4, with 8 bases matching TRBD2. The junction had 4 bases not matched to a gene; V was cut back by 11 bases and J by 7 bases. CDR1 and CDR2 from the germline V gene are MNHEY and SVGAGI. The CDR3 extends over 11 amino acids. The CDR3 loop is CADGGGNIQYF. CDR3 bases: TGTGCCGACGGGGGGGGGAACATTCAGTACTTC.

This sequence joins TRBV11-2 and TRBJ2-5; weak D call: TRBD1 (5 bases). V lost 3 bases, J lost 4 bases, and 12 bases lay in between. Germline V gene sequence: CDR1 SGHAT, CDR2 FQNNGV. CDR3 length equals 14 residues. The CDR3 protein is CASSLGQLRETQYF. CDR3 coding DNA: TGTGCCAGCAGCTTGGGGCAGCTACGAGAGACCCAGTACTTC.

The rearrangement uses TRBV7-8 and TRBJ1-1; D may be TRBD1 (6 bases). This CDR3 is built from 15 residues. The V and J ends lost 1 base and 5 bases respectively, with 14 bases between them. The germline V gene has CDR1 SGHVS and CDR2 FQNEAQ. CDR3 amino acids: CASSLEGGVVTEAFF. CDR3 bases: TGTGCCAGCAGCTTAGAGGGGGGGGTGGTGACTGAAGCTTTCTTT.

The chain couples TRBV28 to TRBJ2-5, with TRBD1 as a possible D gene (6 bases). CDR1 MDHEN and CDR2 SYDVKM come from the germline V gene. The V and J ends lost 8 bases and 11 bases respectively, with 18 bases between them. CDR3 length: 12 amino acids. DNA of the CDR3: TGTGCCAGCCGGGACAATCTTTTGGGGCAGTACTTC. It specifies CASRDNLLGQYF.

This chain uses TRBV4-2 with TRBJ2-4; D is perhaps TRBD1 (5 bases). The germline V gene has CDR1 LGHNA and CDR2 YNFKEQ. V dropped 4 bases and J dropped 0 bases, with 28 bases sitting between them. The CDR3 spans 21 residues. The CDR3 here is CASSLKRQLIPSWVAKNIQYF. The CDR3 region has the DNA TGTGCCAGCAGCCTAAAACGACAGCTAATCCCGTCTTGGGTAGCCAAAAACATTCAGTACTTC.

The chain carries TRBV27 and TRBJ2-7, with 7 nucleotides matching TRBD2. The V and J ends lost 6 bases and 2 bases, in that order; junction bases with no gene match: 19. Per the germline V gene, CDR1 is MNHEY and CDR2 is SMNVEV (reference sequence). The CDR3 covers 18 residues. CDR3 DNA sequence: TGTGCCAGCAGGGCGCGTGGGGGGGTACGGGTTCCTACCTACGAGCAGTACTTC. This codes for CASRARGGVRVPTYEQYF.